The rows below give T cell receptor beta chains drawn from one sample of a study of neurological immune-mediated disorders. One entry per CDR3 protein, called by TCRdb with MiXCR from the 5' RACE reads. The table lists tens of thousands of distinct CDR3 sequences, nearly 7.5% of them singletons, with around 4.4% in the top ten. The sequenced material came from PBMCs. Receptors originate from a woman aged 40 to 50 in good health. CDR3s include the opening cysteine and the closing phenylalanine or tryptophan. Each record gives: V gene, D gene, J gene, clone size, CDR3 protein, CDR3 DNA. The D gene is left open where the match is weak. The size field reads once, few, many or a size class.

V: TRBV5-1
D: TRBD2
J: TRBJ2-7
size: many
CDR3: CASSPVAGGRDEQYF
DNA: TGCGCCAGCAGCCCCGTAGCGGGAGGGCGGGACGAGCAGTACTTC

V: TRBV5-1
D: TRBD1
J: TRBJ1-2
size: many
CDR3: CASSSTGGRYGYTF
DNA: TGCGCCAGCAGCTCGACAGGGGGCCGGTATGGCTACACCTTC

V: TRBV2
D: TRBD1
J: TRBJ1-2
size: many
CDR3: CASSVDRGRDGYTF
DNA: TGTGCCAGCAGTGTAGACAGGGGGCGTGATGGCTACACCTTC

V: TRBV6-2/TRBV6-3
D: NA
J: TRBJ2-7
size: many
CDR3: CASSYSGLFSYEQYF
DNA: TGTGCCAGCAGTTACTCCGGGCTGTTCTCCTACGAGCAGTACTTC

V: TRBV12-3/TRBV12-4
D: NA
J: TRBJ2-2
size: many
CDR3: CASSLYRTTHTGELFF
DNA: TGTGCCAGCAGTTTATATAGGACTACACACACCGGGGAGCTGTTTTTT

V: TRBV21-1
D: NA
J: TRBJ1-5
size: many
CDR3: CASRSGREGNQPQHF
DNA: TGTGCCAGCAGATCAGGGAGGGAAGGCAATCAGCCCCAGCATTTT

V: TRBV29-1
D: TRBD1
J: TRBJ1-1
size: many
CDR3: CSARPGTGNTEAFF
DNA: TGCAGCGCTAGACCGGGGACAGGGAACACTGAAGCTTTCTTT

V: TRBV5-6
D: NA
J: TRBJ1-1
size: many
CDR3: CASSLVRQGLEAFF
DNA: TGTGCCAGCAGCTTGGTAAGGCAGGGGCTCGAAGCTTTCTTT

V: TRBV5-8
D: TRBD2
J: TRBJ2-2
size: few
CDR3: CASRRPIGTSGITGELFF
DNA: TGTGCCAGCAGGCGACCGATTGGGACTAGCGGGATTACCGGGGAGCTGTTTTTT

V: TRBV25-1
D: TRBD1
J: TRBJ1-3
size: many
CDR3: CASSVQPGTAAGNTIYF
DNA: TGTGCCAGCAGTGTCCAGCCCGGGACAGCGGCTGGAAACACCATATATTTT

V: TRBV28
D: NA
J: TRBJ2-3
size: many
CDR3: CASRRGQYTDTQYF
DNA: TGTGCCAGCAGAAGAGGACAGTACACAGATACGCAGTATTTT

V: TRBV20-1
D: TRBD1
J: TRBJ1-2
size: many
CDR3: CSASLSGQRVHGYTF
DNA: TGCAGTGCTTCCCTATCGGGACAGCGCGTACATGGCTACACCTTC

V: TRBV7-2
D: NA
J: TRBJ2-3
size: many
CDR3: CASSLWGDTQYF
DNA: TGTGCCAGCAGCTTATGGGGGGATACGCAGTATTTT

V: TRBV12-3/TRBV12-4
D: NA
J: TRBJ2-7
size: many
CDR3: CASLDGAWGEQYF
DNA: TGTGCCAGTCTAGATGGGGCTTGGGGGGAGCAGTACTTC

V: TRBV5-8
D: NA
J: TRBJ2-7
size: many
CDR3: CASSPPREQYF
DNA: TGTGCCAGCAGCCCCCCTAGGGAGCAGTACTTC

V: TRBV24-1
D: NA
J: TRBJ1-6
size: many
CDR3: CATSERGSSPLHF
DNA: TGTGCCACCAGTGAAAGGGGAAGTTCACCCCTCCACTTT

V: TRBV24-1
D: NA
J: TRBJ1-2
size: many
CDR3: CATSDPESGRDGYTF
DNA: TGTGCCACCAGTGATCCAGAGTCAGGGCGCGATGGCTACACCTTC

V: TRBV12-3/TRBV12-4
D: TRBD1
J: TRBJ1-5
size: many
CDR3: CASSPRDRDQPQHF
DNA: TGTGCCAGCAGTCCCAGGGACAGGGATCAGCCCCAGCATTTT

V: TRBV7-9
D: TRBD1
J: TRBJ1-2
size: many
CDR3: CASSSGQGAIGYTF
DNA: TGTGCCAGCAGCTCTGGACAGGGGGCAATCGGCTACACCTTC